This T cell receptor (beta chain) appears in the sequencing data of a study of T cells after yellow fever vaccination. The study's findings and limits: Reappearing after the booster were most of the clones from primary vaccination (about 96% CD4, 85% to 90% CD8).

The CDR3 has 14 amino acids. Trimming cost V 5 bases and J 6 bases, with 16 bases left between them. Germline V gene data show CDR1 as SGHTA and CDR2 as FQGNSA. This clonotype was picked up a small number of times. Its antigen is as yet unknown. The 5'RACE template-switching step produced TCR cDNA and added a universal primer site and UMIs. From the 5' RACE reads, TCRdb called clonotypes with MiXCR, one entry per CDR3 protein. There are about 340,000 distinct CDR3 sequences in the sample; about an eighth occur only once, and about 3% lies in the top ten. The chain joins TRBV7-2 to TRBJ2-5; the D is unclear. The specimen was CD4+ T cells sorted from PBMCs, collected 15 days after the yellow fever booster vaccination. This sequence originates from a man between 18 and 35 years old who received the YFV17D yellow fever vaccine. CDR3 sequence (DNA): TGTGCCAGCAGCCCCAGGACCGCTTGGAAGACCCAGTACTTC. This translates into CASSPRTAWKTQYF.